This is a list of T cell receptor beta chains from one sample in a study of vaccination effects on CD4 cells after COVID-19. Repertoires were generated with immunoSEQ multiplex PCR, while TCRdb's copy carries only in-frame clones and drops some. The sample yields about 79,000 clones, roughly 72% seen once. What these receptors recognize is not known. Specimen: CD4+ T cells from PBMCs cultured with HCoV-229E spike peptides, collected before COVID-19 vaccination. Receptors originate from a human donor who received a COVID-19 vaccine. The CDR3 runs from the conserved cysteine through the conserved F or W. A D gene is named only where the DNA matches it firmly. Only some rows state a clone size, as once, few, many or a class for expanded clones.

V	size	D	J	CDR3	DNA
TRBV29-1	-	-	TRBJ2-1	CSVVAGSYNEQFF	TGCAGCGTTGTGGCAGGGTCGTACAATGAGCAGTTCTTC
TRBV5-1	-	TRBD1	TRBJ1-1	CASAGRTGSTEAFF	TGCGCCAGCGCTGGCCGGACAGGGAGCACTGAAGCTTTCTTT
TRBV24-1	few	TRBD1	TRBJ1-2	CATSDTRQGSGYGYTF	TGTGCCACCAGTGATACGAGACAGGGGAGTGGCTATGGCTACACCTTC
TRBV27	-	-	TRBJ1-5	CASSLVGPNQPQHF	TGTGCCAGCAGTTTGGTGGGGCCTAATCAGCCCCAGCATTTT
TRBV2	once	-	TRBJ2-1	CASNRGTTMEQFF	TGTGCCAGCAATCGGGGGACCACAATGGAGCAGTTCTTC
TRBV11-3	once	-	TRBJ2-3	CASSQKGGRTDTQYF	TGTGCCAGCAGCCAAAAGGGGGGGAGGACAGATACGCAGTATTTT
TRBV6-6	few	-	TRBJ1-4	CASAMANEKLFF	TGTGCCAGCGCTATGGCGAATGAAAAACTGTTTTTT
TRBV13	-	TRBD1	TRBJ1-3	CASRLTGSGNTIYF	TGTGCCAGCAGACTGACAGGGTCTGGAAACACCATATATTTT
TRBV5-1	few	TRBD1	TRBJ2-1	CASSPDRGQSNEQFF	TGCGCCAGCAGCCCGGACAGGGGGCAAAGCAATGAGCAGTTCTTC
TRBV18	-	-	TRBJ1-5	CASSPSGGHQPQHF	TGTGCCAGCTCACCAAGTGGGGGGCATCAGCCCCAGCATTTT
TRBV7-9	-	TRBD1	TRBJ1-3	CASSYTGTVGNTIYF	TGTGCCAGCAGCTATACCGGGACAGTTGGAAACACCATATATTTT
TRBV10-3	-	-	TRBJ1-4	CAISRTGSLKGEKLFF	TGTGCCATCAGTCGTACGGGATCCCTGAAGGGAGAAAAACTGTTTTTT
TRBV2	-	-	TRBJ1-4	CASRGGTWAIAKDEKLFF	TGTGCCAGCAGGGGGGGCACCTGGGCCATTGCTAAGGATGAAAAACTGTTTTTT
TRBV6-5	-	-	TRBJ1-4	CATGETANEKLFF	TGTGCCACAGGGGAGACGGCTAATGAAAAACTGTTTTTT
TRBV6-5	-	TRBD1	TRBJ1-1	CAVRTGGARNTEAFF	TGTGCCGTCCGGACAGGGGGGGCGAGGAACACTGAAGCTTTCTTT
TRBV2	few	-	TRBJ1-1	CASSLLVETEAFF	TGTGCCAGCAGCCTACTTGTGGAGACTGAAGCTTTCTTT
TRBV6-6	-	-	TRBJ2-2	CASSYSEQGSRELFF	TGTGCCAGCAGTTACTCGGAGCAGGGATCCCGGGAGCTGTTTTTT
TRBV27	few	TRBD2	TRBJ2-2	CASSLSGLAGVPTGELFF	TGTGCCAGCAGTTTATCGGGACTAGCGGGGGTACCCACCGGGGAGCTGTTTTTT
TRBV13	-	TRBD2	TRBJ2-5	CASSLRLAGIWTQYF	TGTGCCAGCAGCTTAAGGCTAGCGGGTATTTGGACCCAGTACTTC
TRBV5-1	-	-	TRBJ1-2	CASSPEPQGVGGYTF	TGCGCCAGCAGCCCGGAACCACAGGGCGTGGGCGGCTACACCTTC
TRBV28	-	-	TRBJ1-2	CASSLHSNYGYTF	TGTGCCAGCAGTTTACACAGTAACTATGGCTACACCTTC
TRBV7-3	once	-	TRBJ2-5	CASSLIGLTGQETQYF	TGTGCCAGCAGCTTAATAGGGCTCACGGGCCAAGAGACCCAGTACTTC
TRBV2	-	TRBD1	TRBJ1-6	CASTGAGGLSPLHF	TGTGCCAGCACAGGCGCAGGGGGCTTATCACCCCTCCACTTT
TRBV30	-	-	TRBJ1-3	CALLTLGRDFGNTIYF	TGTGCCTTATTGACCCTGGGACGGGATTTTGGAAACACCATATATTTT
TRBV6-2/TRBV6-3	-	-	TRBJ2-3	CASSYNPDRDTSTDTQYF	TGTGCCAGCAGTTACAACCCGGACAGAGACACTAGCACAGATACGCAGTATTTT
TRBV23-1	-	-	TRBJ1-2	CASIKGGYGYTF	TGCGCCAGCATTAAGGGGGGATATGGCTACACCTTC
TRBV3-1/TRBV3-2	-	-	TRBJ1-2	CASSLRGDYGYTF	TGTGCCAGCAGCCTCAGGGGTGACTATGGCTACACCTTC
TRBV7-2	few	TRBD2	TRBJ2-1	CASGTSSSYNEQFF	TGTGCCAGCGGGACTAGCTCCTCCTACAATGAGCAGTTCTTC
TRBV2	-	TRBD1	TRBJ1-3	CASGTGAGNTIYF	TGTGCCAGCGGGACAGGCGCTGGAAACACCATATATTTT
TRBV14	-	-	TRBJ1-1	CASSQQTYTEAFF	TGTGCCAGCAGCCAACAGACGTACACTGAAGCTTTCTTT
TRBV10-3	-	TRBD1	TRBJ2-1	CAISESGGQGYNEQFF	TGTGCCATCAGTGAGTCGGGAGGACAGGGATACAATGAGCAGTTCTTC
TRBV5-5	-	TRBD1	TRBJ2-4	CASSRGQGLENIQYF	TGTGCCAGCAGCCGGGGACAGGGGCTGGAAAACATTCAGTACTTC
TRBV30	-	-	TRBJ2-2	CAWSVLVTGELFF	TGTGCCTGGAGTGTATTAGTAACCGGGGAGCTGTTTTTT
TRBV2	few	-	TRBJ1-3	CASSEGVRGDTIYF	TGTGCCAGCAGTGAAGGGGTCAGGGGCGACACCATATATTTT
TRBV7-2	-	-	TRBJ2-2	CASSLVTTETELFF	TGTGCCAGCAGCTTGGTTACTACGGAAACCGAGCTGTTTTTT
TRBV29-1	-	-	TRBJ1-1	CSVVGPNAEAFF	TGCAGCGTCGTGGGACCGAACGCTGAAGCTTTCTTT
TRBV24-1	-	TRBD1	TRBJ2-1	CATSDSGQRYNEQFF	TGTGCCACCAGTGATTCGGGACAGCGTTACAATGAGCAGTTCTTC
TRBV7-9	-	TRBD1	TRBJ1-4	CASSLASGGSSSNEKLFF	TGTGCCAGCAGCTTAGCTTCAGGGGGGTCCTCATCCAATGAAAAACTGTTTTTT
TRBV28	-	TRBD2	TRBJ2-5	CASSPAGVRETQYF	TGTGCCAGCAGTCCAGCGGGGGTACGGGAGACCCAGTACTTC
TRBV12-3/TRBV12-4	few	-	TRBJ1-1	CASAAGYTEAFF	TGTGCCAGCGCGGCGGGTTACACTGAAGCTTTCTTT
TRBV5-1	-	-	TRBJ2-3	CASTDSSGATDTQYF	TGCGCCAGTACCGATAGCTCAGGGGCTACAGATACGCAGTATTTT
TRBV3-1/TRBV3-2	-	-	TRBJ1-4	CASSRKERTNVNEKLFF	TGTGCCAGCAGCCGAAAGGAACGGACAAACGTTAATGAAAAACTGTTTTTT